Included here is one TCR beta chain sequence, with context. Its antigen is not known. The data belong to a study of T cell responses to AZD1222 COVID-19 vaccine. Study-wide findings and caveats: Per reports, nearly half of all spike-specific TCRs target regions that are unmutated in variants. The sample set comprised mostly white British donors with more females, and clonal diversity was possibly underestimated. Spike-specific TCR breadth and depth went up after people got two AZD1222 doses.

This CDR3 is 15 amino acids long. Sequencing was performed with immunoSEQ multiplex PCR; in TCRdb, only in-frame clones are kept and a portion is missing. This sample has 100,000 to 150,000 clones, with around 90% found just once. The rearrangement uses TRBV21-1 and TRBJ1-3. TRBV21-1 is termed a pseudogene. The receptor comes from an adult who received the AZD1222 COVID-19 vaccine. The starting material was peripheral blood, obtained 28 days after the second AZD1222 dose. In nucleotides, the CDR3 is TGTGCCAGCCCTAAACGCGGGCACACTGGAAACACCATATATTTT. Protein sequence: CASPKRGHTGNTIYF.